This T cell receptor beta chain was found in a study of T cell repertoires and leukemia-associated antigens (dated by TCRdb to between 2019 and 2020). With regard to the full study: Per sample, about 5.1 to 6.6 million read pairs and about 3.3 to 5.0 million effective reads were obtained, for 15 million or so effective reads in total. The paper's findings and limits, for the study overall: Direct testing of the expanded clones' antigen specificity and function was not done, and further investigation was required. The four groups showed no significant differences in numbers of Vbeta genes (about 61), Jbeta genes (around 15), VDJ rearrangements, or unique CDR3s.

As for this clonotype: There is no known antigen for this receptor. Base qualities are not provided; no much larger clone lies one nucleotide away.

TRIzol reagent was used to extract total RNA from the cultured T cells. TCRbeta libraries were amplified from RNA by 5' rapid amplification of cDNA ends (5'RACE). Before sequencing, library concentration and integrity were assessed using Qubit, an Agilent instrument, and quantitative PCR. A commercial service provider sequenced the qualified libraries on Illumina HiSeq or MiSeq. The source study handled its data this way. TCR sequences in each sample were identified using MiXCR version 1.8.2. To qualify, a clone needed a CDR3 longer than four amino acids, an in-frame nucleotide length, and no stop codon. An effective read was defined as a read containing the complete CDR3 structure. RT-PCR with 24 Vbeta primers, GeneScan spectratyping, and Sanger sequencing were used to validate the expanded clones. TCRdb redid the processing of the public reads, applying fastp at Q25 and MiXCR, and retained in-frame beta chains. Entries are consolidated by CDR3 protein sequence, retaining the most common genes and DNA. TCRdb's processing, not the authors', yielded these V and J calls. The sample table records about 9,800 distinct CDR3 sequences; about 43% of these occur just once. Approximately 60% of the sample rests with the top ten.

As a first step, CD3+ T cells were rested overnight at approximately 2.5 million cells/mL in RPMI 1640 lacking fetal bovine serum. Following the manufacturer's instructions, MACS immunomagnetic beads were used to pull CD3+ T cells out of the PBMCs. The clonotype comes from a female donor in good health. Sequencing was done on a sample of CD3+ T cells sorted from blood and cultured.

The CDR3: CASSRMNQPQHF. The nucleotides are TGTGCCAGCAGTCGTATGAATCAGCCCCAGCATTTT. The rearrangement combines TRBV12-3 or TRBV12-4 with TRBJ1-5; no D segment can be confidently identified. V and J lose 5 bases and 4 bases, and a span of 6 bases separates them. From cysteine to phenylalanine, the CDR3 is 12 amino acids long. Only the CDR3 part of the read is kept: 36 bases, read in frame from the first base.